This TCR beta chain was found in a study of T-cell memory formation after mild COVID-19. Study-level findings and limits: In second-wave clones peaking day 37, SARS-CoV-2 specificity remained unconfirmed. Clones that contracted from day 15 to 85 had balanced CD4/CD8; later expanders were CD4+ biased. Clones which contracted sat mainly in CM and EM if CD4+, and in EMRA if CD8+.

The authors produced TCR alpha and TCR beta cDNA libraries with sample barcodes and UMIs by 5'RACE using constant-segment primers. TCRdb recomputed calls from the 5' RACE reads with MiXCR, one row per CDR3 protein. Of approximately 28,000 distinct CDR3 sequences listed, around 12% were seen once; the top ten hold over 12%. CDR1 is MNHEY and CDR2 is SVGEGT in the germline V gene. CDR3 length: 16 amino acids. The V gene lost 7 bases and the J gene lost 0 bases, with 16 bases spanning the gap. Turning to this clonotype: Its antigen is unidentified.

Material for sequencing was PBMCs or a T cell subset sorted from them (not recorded which). This clonotype was sampled from an adult woman who had mild COVID-19 (a few samples of this study predate the infection). Cell type and time point are not known. V is TRBV6-2 or TRBV6-3 and J is TRBJ2-1; possibly TRBD1 or TRBD2 for D (6 bases each). The CDR3 loop is CASISGGLYSYNEQFF. Written as DNA, the CDR3 is TGTGCCAGCATTAGTGGGGGGCTTTACTCCTACAATGAGCAGTTCTTC.